Below are 25 T cell receptor beta chains sequenced from a single sample in a study of sequential checkpoint blockade in melanoma. Libraries were prepared by immunoSEQ multiplex PCR; TCRdb keeps only in-frame clonotypes and omits some of them. This sample has 5,700 or so clones, with more than 20% found just once. The sample's treatment: randomized to nivolumab then ipilimumab (arm A) or the reverse (arm B). This material consisted of tumor tissue (inferred from file names), taken from a patient given nivolumab and ipilimumab in sequence. These receptors originate from a human donor with melanoma.

The J gene is TRBJ2-3, the V gene TRBV25-1; weak D call: TRBD2 (5 bases). The CDR3 has 14 residues. CDR1 MGHDK and CDR2 SYGVNS come from the germline V gene. V lost 9 bases to trimming and J lost 4 bases, with 17 bases between them. In DNA form, the CDR3 reads TGTGCCAGTGCCACTCGAGGGCCCGCAGATACGCAGTATTTT. The encoded protein is CASATRGPADTQYF.

In its sample, this clone was seen a few times. The V call is TRBV28, the J call TRBJ2-1; 9 bases agree with TRBD1. The CDR3 has 16 residues. V was pared by 6 bases and J by 0 bases, with 6 bases of the junction left unmatched. Germline-derived CDR1 and CDR2 are MDHEN and SYDVKM. The CDR3 nucleotides are TGTGCCAGCAGCCCACCGACAGGGGGCTCCTACAATGAGCAGTTCTTC. This codes for CASSPPTGGSYNEQFF.

This sequence joins TRBV28 and TRBJ1-5; D perhaps matches TRBD1 (6 bases). Per the germline V gene, CDR1 is MDHEN and CDR2 is SYDVKM. V was pared by 5 bases and J by 4 bases, with 9 bases between. This CDR3 has 13 amino acids. This chain's CDR3 is CASSPQGNQPQHF. The DNA of the CDR3 is TGTGCCAGCAGTCCCCAGGGGAATCAGCCCCAGCATTTT.

The chain recombines TRBV10-2 with TRBJ2-7; TRBD2 aligns across 9 bases. CDR1 and CDR2 (germline): WSHSY, SAAADI. Germline trimming cut 4 bases from V and 2 bases from J; bases unmatched to any gene: 6. The CDR3 consists of 15 residues. The CDR3 region is CASSATSGPTYEQYF. The CDR3 coding sequence is TGCGCCAGCAGTGCTACTAGCGGGCCTACCTACGAGCAGTACTTC.

Regarding this clone: At one of its ends the junction is not consistent with the germline gene, which may arise from a read error. The chain has TRBV6-8 and TRBJ2-7; 8 positions match TRBD2. CDR3 length: 14 amino acids. The germline gives CDR1 MNHGY, CDR2 SAAAGT. CDR3 region: CASSGSGTSYPHPF. CDR3 coding DNA: TGTGCCAGCAGTGGTTCCGGGACTAGTTACCCCCACCCCTTC.

This clone was observed a handful of times. The rearrangement uses TRBV5-1 and TRBJ2-7; 9 bases are a match to TRBD1. The CDR3 sequence is 15 residues long. Germline V gene data show CDR1 as SGHRS and CDR2 as YFSETQ. Trimming removed 4 bases from V and 2 bases from J; junction bases left unmatched: 7. This CDR3 is CASSTTGTGTYEQYF. The CDR3, as DNA: TGCGCCAGCAGCACCACCGGGACAGGGACCTACGAGCAGTACTTC.

This clone was seen a handful of times. The chain employs TRBV28 and TRBJ1-3; D gene uncertain. V lost 8 bases and J lost 12, with 17 bases in between. The CDR3 spans 12 residues. Germline V CDR1 and CDR2: MDHEN, SYDVKM. The DNA of the CDR3 is TGTGCCAGCTCCCCGAGCGGCAGAAACATATATTTT. As protein: CASSPSGRNIYF.

The chain is built from TRBV28 and TRBJ2-7; D may be TRBD1 (8 bases). Deletions cut 1 base from V and 7 bases from J, with 14 bases between. CDR3 length: 14 amino acids. Looked up from germline, CDR1 is MDHEN and CDR2 is SYDVKM. The CDR3 sequence: CASSLFDRGGEQYF. CDR3 DNA sequence: TGTGCCAGCAGTTTATTCGACAGGGGAGGGGAGCAGTACTTC.

This clone was seen a few times. This chain connects TRBV5-1 to TRBJ2-1, with 10 bases lining up with TRBD2. Looked up from germline, CDR1 is SGHRS and CDR2 is YFSETQ. This CDR3 has 14 amino acids. The V segment lost 5 bases and the J segment 4 bases; nucleotides outside the gene matches: 3. In nucleotides, the CDR3 is TGCGCCAGCAGATTTAGCGGGGGGTACAATGAGCAGTTCTTC. Its protein is CASRFSGGYNEQFF.

This clone occurred a few times. The gene calls are TRBV28 and TRBJ2-7; D is ambiguous. From germline, CDR1 is MDHEN and CDR2 SYDVKM. This CDR3 comprises 15 residues. V was trimmed by 6 bases and J by 1 base, leaving 16 bases between them. The CDR3 sequence is CASSLDILSSYEQYF. The CDR3 DNA follows: TGTGCCAGCAGCCTCGATATTTTGAGTTCCTACGAGCAGTACTTC.

CDR3 sequence (DNA): TGTGCCAGCGGCGATAGCGGGGGGGCCTCCTACAATGAGCAGTTCTTC. This encodes CASGDSGGASYNEQFF. J is TRBJ2-1 and V is TRBV11-3; 11 bases agree with TRBD2. Trimming at V came to 8 bases and at J to 0 bases, leaving 6 bases not matched to a gene. Germline CDR1 SGHNT, CDR2 YENEEA. The CDR3 contains 16 residues. Drawing the rest from reference TRBV11-3 and TRBJ2-1, the complete variable domain is EAGVVQSPRYKIIEKKQPVAFWCNPISGHNTLYWYLQNLGQGPELLIRYENEEAVDDSQLPKDRFSAERLKGVDSTLKIQPAELGDSAVYLCASGDSGGASYNEQFFGPGTRLTVL.

This clone was seen more than once but under ten times. The CDR3 bases are TGTGCCAGCAGTTACGGACTCCCGGACGCTGAAGCTTTCTTT. This gives the protein CASSYGLPDAEAFF. V gene TRBV6-8 combines with J gene TRBJ1-1; no clear D. The CDR3 contains 14 residues. The germline V gene has CDR1 MNHGY and CDR2 SAAAGT. V lost 2 bases and J lost 6, with 13 bases in between.

Only a few counts were recorded for this clone. This chain's CDR3 is CATSRDLPRRRMNTEAFF. The CDR3 nucleotides are TGTGCCACCAGCAGAGATCTCCCTAGACGGAGAATGAACACTGAAGCTTTCTTT. The chain is built from TRBV15 and TRBJ1-1; D is unclear. The V gene lost 0 bases and the J gene lost 0 bases, with 17 bases spanning the gap. In germline, CDR1 is LNHNV, CDR2 YYDKDF (reference sequence). The CDR3 is 18 residues long.

The V and J genes are TRBV6-7 and TRBJ2-1, with D unclear. Being an ORF, TRBV6-7 has a function that is uncertain. This CDR3 spans 14 amino acids. V dropped 0 bases and J dropped 2 bases, with 5 bases sitting between them. Here the CDR3 DNA reads TGTGCCAGCAGTTACTCCCCACCCTACAATGAGCAGTTCTTC. Protein sequence: CASSYSPPYNEQFF.

This clone appeared a few times. The chain uses TRBV6-8 and TRBJ1-1, with D uncertain. The V end was cut by 0 bases, the J end by 1 base, with 12 bases between. The CDR3 covers 16 residues. Germline V CDR1 and CDR2: MNHGY, SAAAGT. The CDR3 region is CASSYSISTRNTEAFF. For the CDR3, the DNA is TGTGCCAGCAGTTACTCTATTTCCACAAGGAACACTGAAGCTTTCTTT.

This clone has a handful of counts. V gene TRBV6-8 combines with J gene TRBJ2-2, with D hard to call. Germline V lookup: CDR1 MNHGY, CDR2 SAAAGT. The germline V and J ends were trimmed by 4 bases and 1 base, with 7 bases remaining between them. There are 14 residues in the CDR3. The CDR3 DNA reads TGTGCCAGCAGTTTTGGCTGGAACACCGGGGAGCTGTTTTTT. It codes for CASSFGWNTGELFF.

The chain links TRBV29-1 to TRBJ1-2; 9 nucleotides align to TRBD1. Germline-derived CDR1 and CDR2 are SQVTM and ANQGSEA. The CDR3 covers 14 residues. V dropped 8 bases and J dropped 8; count of bases not matched to a gene: 15. The CDR3: CSSTGGQGPDGYTF. In DNA form, the CDR3 reads TGCAGCTCCACGGGGGGACAGGGTCCTGACGGCTACACCTTC.

CDR3 loop: CASSLRDGAPLGEQYF. Here the CDR3 DNA reads TGTGCCAGCAGCTTAAGAGACGGAGCTCCCCTGGGCGAGCAGTACTTC. The V gene is TRBV11-3, the J gene TRBJ2-7; D is undetermined. This CDR3 spans 16 amino acids. CDR1 SGHNT and CDR2 YENEEA come from the germline V gene. V was cut by 2 bases and J by 6 bases, with 20 bases left in between. Full variable domain (rest looked up from reference TRBV11-3 and TRBJ2-7): EAGVVQSPRYKIIEKKQPVAFWCNPISGHNTLYWYLQNLGQGPELLIRYENEEAVDDSQLPKDRFSAERLKGVDSTLKIQPAELGDSAVYLCASSLRDGAPLGEQYFGPGTRLTVT.

By share of the sample, this clone is medium-sized (0.01 to 0.1%). The chain recombines TRBV9 with TRBJ2-1, with TRBD2 matching 12 bases. This CDR3 has 17 residues. Trimming cost V 4 bases and J 5 bases; bases outside gene matches: 10. Germline V lookup: CDR1 SGDLS, CDR2 YYNGEE. This CDR3 reads CASSTWTSGKANNEQFF. CDR3 bases: TGTGCCAGCAGCACATGGACTAGCGGGAAAGCCAACAATGAGCAGTTCTTC.

This clone showed up just a few times. The chain carries TRBV6-8 and TRBJ1-5, with 8 nucleotides matching TRBD1. Trimming took 1 base from V and 4 from J; bases not matched to a gene: 24. The CDR3 has 22 residues. Germline V gives CDR1 MNHGY, CDR2 SAAAGT. CDR3 loop: CASSYFLLGRGLAKGGNQPQHF. Written as DNA, the CDR3 is TGTGCCAGCAGTTACTTCTTGTTGGGCAGGGGGCTAGCCAAGGGTGGTAATCAGCCCCAGCATTTT.

This clone was found a few times. The V call is TRBV11-3, the J call TRBJ1-6; 10 positions match TRBD1. The germline gives CDR1 SGHNT, CDR2 YENEEA. J gave up 10 bases and V 5 bases, and 8 bases lay outside the gene matches. The CDR3 has 15 amino acids. CDR3 sequence (DNA): TGTGCCAGCAGCCTATCCGGGACAGGGGTGTCACCCCTCCACTTT. It is translated as CASSLSGTGVSPLHF.

This clone was seen a handful of times. This chain uses TRBV28 with TRBJ2-1, with 8 bases lining up with TRBD2. After removal of 0 bases from V and 6 bases from J, the junction contained 4 bases not matched to a gene. The CDR3 covers 15 residues. Germline lookup yields CDR1 MDHEN and CDR2 SYDVKM. Here the CDR3 DNA reads TGTGCCAGCAGTTTATGGCTAGCGGGTTTCAATGAGCAGTTCTTC. Translating it yields CASSLWLAGFNEQFF.

This clone was counted at least ten times. The rearrangement uses TRBV11-3 and TRBJ2-2; TRBD1 aligns across 9 bases. Germline V gene lookup returns CDR1 SGHNT and CDR2 YENEEA. J gave up 2 bases and V 6 bases, and 7 bases lay outside the gene matches. This CDR3 has 16 amino acids. CDR3 nucleotides: TGTGCCAGCAGGCCCGGACAGGGGATCAACACCGGGGAGCTGTTTTTT. Translation gives CASRPGQGINTGELFF.

This clone was found a few times. The rearrangement uses TRBV6-8 and TRBJ2-1; D unresolved. The germline CDR1 and CDR2 sequences are MNHGY and SAAAGT. The CDR3 has 12 amino acids. V lost 10 bases and J lost 8, with 15 bases in between. The CDR3 nucleotides are TGTGCCATCACGGCAGGCGAGGATGAGCAGTTCTTC. Translating gives CAITAGEDEQFF.

The table lists this clone with a few counts. CDR3 DNA sequence: TGTGCTAGTGGTTCAGGGCCCACTGAGCAGTTCTTC. Its translation: CASGSGPTEQFF. The gene calls are TRBV12-5 and TRBJ2-1; D possibly corresponds to TRBD1 (5 bases). The germline V gene has CDR1 LGHNT and CDR2 FRNRAP. The V end lost 4 bases, the J end lost 9 bases, and 10 bases lay between the germline ends. This CDR3 region has 12 residues.